The source of this T cell receptor (beta chain) is a study of blood T cells in healthy people across ages. Germline values: CDR1 SGHRS, CDR2 YFSETQ. The CDR3 is 17 amino acids. Regarding the study as a whole: Higher naive T cell percentage went strongly together with higher TCR beta diversity.

Combining a sample-barcoded 5' primer with a J-beta primer mix, a second PCR ran for roughly 6 to 11 cycles. Via MiXCR, TCRdb re-called the 5' RACE reads, giving one row per CDR3 protein. Among hundreds of thousands of distinct CDR3 sequences, 40% to 50% were seen once, and the ten largest hold around 21%. About this clonotype: Its antigen remains unknown.

This clonotype was obtained from a man aged 55 to 70 in good health. The chain employs TRBV5-1 and TRBJ2-5; 8 positions agree with TRBD2. The J call is uncertain, as TRBJ2-7 better fits the DNA end. What was sequenced was blood. CDR3 amino acids: CASSLVPGGVTSYEQYF. Written as DNA, the CDR3 is TGCGCCAGCAGCTTGGTACCGGGAGGGGTTACCTCCTACGAGCAGTACTTC.